The clone carrying this TCR beta chain occurred many times. The antigen is not known. The sample belongs to a study of T cells after yellow fever vaccination. Broader study findings: Primary-vaccination clones mostly resurfaced post-booster (roughly 97% CD4, 75% to 90% CD8).

TCRdb re-analysed the 5' RACE reads in MiXCR, keeping a single row per CDR3 protein. The data hold a few hundred thousand distinct CDR3 sequences, with roughly 4.3% observed a single time. The material sequenced was PBMCs, taken 5 days after the yellow fever booster vaccination. The source of this sequence is a man aged 18 to 30 who received the YFV17D yellow fever vaccine.

CDR3 protein: CASVKVGTYNEQFF. The CDR3 DNA is TGTGCCAGCGTCAAGGTGGGGACGTACAATGAGCAGTTCTTC. The V call is TRBV7-9, the J call TRBJ2-1; either TRBD1 or TRBD2 may supply D (5 bases each). CDR3 size: 14 residues. V lost 8 bases, J lost 4 bases, and 15 bases lay in between. Germline CDR1 is SEHNR and CDR2 is FQNEAQ (reference sequence).